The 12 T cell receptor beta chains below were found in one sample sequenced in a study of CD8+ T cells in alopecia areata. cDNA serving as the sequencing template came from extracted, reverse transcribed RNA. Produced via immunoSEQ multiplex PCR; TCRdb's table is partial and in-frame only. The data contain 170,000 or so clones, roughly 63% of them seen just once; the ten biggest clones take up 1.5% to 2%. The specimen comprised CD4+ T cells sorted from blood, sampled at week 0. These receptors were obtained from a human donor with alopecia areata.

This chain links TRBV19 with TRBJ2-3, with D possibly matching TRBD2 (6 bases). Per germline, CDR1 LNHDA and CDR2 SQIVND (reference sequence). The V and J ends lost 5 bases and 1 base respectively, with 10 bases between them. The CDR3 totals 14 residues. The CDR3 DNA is TGTGCCAGTAGTGCCAGCGGGCGCACAGATACGCAGTATTTT. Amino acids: CASSASGRTDTQYF.

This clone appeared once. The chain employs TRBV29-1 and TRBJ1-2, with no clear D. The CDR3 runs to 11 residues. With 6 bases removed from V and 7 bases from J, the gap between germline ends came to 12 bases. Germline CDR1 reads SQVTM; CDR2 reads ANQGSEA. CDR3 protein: CSVQEGGGYTF. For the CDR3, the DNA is TGCAGCGTCCAGGAGGGAGGTGGCTACACCTTC.

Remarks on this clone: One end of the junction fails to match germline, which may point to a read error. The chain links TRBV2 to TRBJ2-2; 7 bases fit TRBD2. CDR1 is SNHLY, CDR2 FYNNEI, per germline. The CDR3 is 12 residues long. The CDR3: CASRPGGGVLFF. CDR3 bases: TGTGCCAGCAGACCCGGGGGAGGGGTGCTGTTTTTT.

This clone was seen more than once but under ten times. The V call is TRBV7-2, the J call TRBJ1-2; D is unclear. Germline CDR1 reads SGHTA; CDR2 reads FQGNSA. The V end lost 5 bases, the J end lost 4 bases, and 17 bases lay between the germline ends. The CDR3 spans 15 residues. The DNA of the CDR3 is TGTGCCAGCAGCCCGGATACGGGTCGAAGCTATGGCTACACCTTC. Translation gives CASSPDTGRSYGYTF.

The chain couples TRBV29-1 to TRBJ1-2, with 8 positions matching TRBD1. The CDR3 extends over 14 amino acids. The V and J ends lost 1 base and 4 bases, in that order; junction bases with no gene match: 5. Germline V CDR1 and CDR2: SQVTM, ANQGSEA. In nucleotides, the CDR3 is TGCAGCGTTGAAGCCTACGGACAGGGCTATGGCTACACCTTC. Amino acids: CSVEAYGQGYGYTF.

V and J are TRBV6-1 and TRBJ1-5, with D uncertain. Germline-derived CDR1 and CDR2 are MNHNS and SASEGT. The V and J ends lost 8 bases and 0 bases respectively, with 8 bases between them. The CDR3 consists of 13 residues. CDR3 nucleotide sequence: TGTGCCAGCGAAGGGTTTAGCAATCAGCCCCAGCATTTT. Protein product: CASEGFSNQPQHF.

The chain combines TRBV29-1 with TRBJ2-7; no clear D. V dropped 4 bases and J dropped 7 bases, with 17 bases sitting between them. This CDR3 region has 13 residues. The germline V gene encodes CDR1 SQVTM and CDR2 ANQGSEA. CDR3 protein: CSVGAMGYGEQYF. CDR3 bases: TGCAGCGTTGGAGCTATGGGTTACGGTGAGCAGTACTTC.

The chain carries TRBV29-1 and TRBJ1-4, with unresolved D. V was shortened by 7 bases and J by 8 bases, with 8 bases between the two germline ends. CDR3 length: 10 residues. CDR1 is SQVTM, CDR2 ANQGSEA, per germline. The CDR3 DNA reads TGCAGCGCCCGCGCGGAAAAACTGTTTTTT. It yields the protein CSARAEKLFF.

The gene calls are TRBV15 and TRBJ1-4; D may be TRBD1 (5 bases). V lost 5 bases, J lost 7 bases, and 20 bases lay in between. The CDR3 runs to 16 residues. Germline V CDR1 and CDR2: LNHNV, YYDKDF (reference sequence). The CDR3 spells CATSPRRDSRGEKLFF. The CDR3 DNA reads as TGTGCCACCAGCCCCCGAAGGGACTCAAGGGGTGAAAAACTGTTTTTT.

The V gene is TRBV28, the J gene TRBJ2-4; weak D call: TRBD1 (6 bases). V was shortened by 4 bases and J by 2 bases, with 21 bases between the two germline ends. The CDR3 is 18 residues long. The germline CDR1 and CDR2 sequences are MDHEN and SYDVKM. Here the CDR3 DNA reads TGTGCCAGCAGTTCCTCGAACCGGGACATTGTTACCAAAAACATTCAGTACTTC. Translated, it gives CASSSSNRDIVTKNIQYF.

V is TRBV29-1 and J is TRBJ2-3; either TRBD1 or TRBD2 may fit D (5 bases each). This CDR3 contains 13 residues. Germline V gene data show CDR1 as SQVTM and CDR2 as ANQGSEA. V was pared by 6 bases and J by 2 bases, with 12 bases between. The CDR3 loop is CSVGVYSTDTQYF. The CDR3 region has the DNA TGCAGCGTGGGGGTGTATTCCACAGATACGCAGTATTTT.

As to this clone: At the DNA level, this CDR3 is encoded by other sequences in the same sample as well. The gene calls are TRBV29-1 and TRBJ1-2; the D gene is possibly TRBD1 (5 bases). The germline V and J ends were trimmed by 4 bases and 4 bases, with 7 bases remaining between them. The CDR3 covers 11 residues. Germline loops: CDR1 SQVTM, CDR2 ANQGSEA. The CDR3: CSVGQSYGYTF. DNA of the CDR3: TGCAGCGTTGGACAGAGCTATGGCTACACCTTC. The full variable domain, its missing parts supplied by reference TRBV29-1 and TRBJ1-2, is SAVISQKPSRDICQRGTSLTIQCQVDSQVTMMFWYRQQPGQSLTLIATANQGSEATYESGFVIDKFPISRPNLTFSTLTVSNMSPEDSSIYLCSVGQSYGYTFGSGTRLTVV.